The 27 T cell receptor beta chains below were found in one sample sequenced in a study of vaccination and CD4 T cells after COVID-19. Treatment meaning: approximately 9-day PBMC culture with coronavirus spike peptide pools or control peptides (ViraFEST assay). The Oncomine TCR Beta short-read assay sequenced DNA from cultured CD4+ T cells. Each CDR3 protein gets one entry after TCRdb re-called the PCR reads with MiXCR. The sample holds more than 6,000 distinct CDR3 sequences, about three quarters seen once. No antigen is known for these receptors. Sequenced input: CD4+ T cells from blood, cultured in vitro. These receptors were taken from a human donor who had recovered from COVID-19.

The chain combines TRBV15 with TRBJ2-7, with D perhaps matching TRBD1 or TRBD2 (6 bases each). The CDR3 totals 16 residues. Germline V CDR1 and CDR2: LNHNV, YYDKDF (reference sequence). With 2 bases removed from V and 1 base from J, the gap between germline ends came to 15 bases. CDR3 DNA sequence: TGTGCCACCAGCAGACCGGGGGCTTCCGCATCCTACGAGCAGTACTTC. It encodes CATSRPGASASYEQYF. Full variable domain (remainder filled in from reference TRBV15 and TRBJ2-7): DAMVIQNPRYQVTQFGKPVTLSCSQTLNHNVMYWYQQKSSQAPKLLFHYYDKDFNNEADTPDNFQSRRPNTSFCFLDIRSPGLGDTAMYLCATSRPGASASYEQYFGPGTRLTVT.

J is TRBJ2-3 and V is TRBV20-1; possible D gene TRBD2, 5 bases. The CDR3 consists of 13 residues. Trimming removed 6 bases from V and 1 base from J, with 11 bases in between. CDR1 is DFQATT and CDR2 is SNEGSKA in the germline V gene (reference sequence). In nucleotides, the CDR3 is TGCAGTGCCTACTGGGGAGGCACAGATACGCAGTATTTT. The encoded protein is CSAYWGGTDTQYF.

The chain is built from TRBV7-2 and TRBJ2-2, with TRBD1 matching over 11 bases. The CDR3 has 15 residues. Germline trimming cut 5 bases from V and 3 bases from J; bases unmatched to any gene: 2. Germline V gives CDR1 SGHTA, CDR2 FQGNSA. The CDR3 bases are TGTGCCAGCAGCCGGGACAGGGGGGACACCGGGGAGCTGTTTTTT. Translation gives CASSRDRGDTGELFF.

This chain joins TRBV20-1 and TRBJ1-2; 8 bases fit TRBD1. The length of the CDR3 is 14 residues. V trimming: 5 bases; J trimming: 8 bases; junction bases outside the gene matches: 13. The germline V gene encodes CDR1 DFQATT and CDR2 SNEGSKA (reference sequence). The CDR3 is CSAPSRGRGGGYTF. DNA of the CDR3: TGCAGTGCTCCAAGCAGGGGGCGCGGGGGAGGCTACACCTTC.

This sequence joins TRBV18 and TRBJ2-7; D is perhaps TRBD1 (6 bases). This CDR3 is built from 13 residues. With 2 bases removed from V and 4 bases from J, the gap between germline ends came to 9 bases. Germline V gene sequence: CDR1 KGHSH, CDR2 LQKENI. The CDR3, as DNA: TGTGCCAGCTCACCATTTGACAGGTACGAGCAGTACTTC. Translation gives CASSPFDRYEQYF.

V and J are TRBV27 and TRBJ2-7; 12 bases line up with TRBD1. Germline CDR1 reads MNHEY; CDR2 reads SMNVEV (reference sequence). The V gene end was trimmed by 5 bases and the J gene end by 3 bases; junction bases not matched to a gene: 5. This CDR3 spans 15 amino acids. The CDR3 DNA follows: TGTGCCAGCAGTACCGGGACAGGGGGCAGCTACGAGCAGTACTTC. Translating it yields CASSTGTGGSYEQYF.

CDR3 loop: CASSLDRGPEAFF. CDR3 nucleotide sequence: TGTGCCAGCAGCTTAGACAGGGGGCCTGAAGCTTTCTTT. This chain joins TRBV7-6 and TRBJ1-1; the match to TRBD1 covers 9 bases. J was trimmed by 6 bases and V by 1 base; bases with no gene match: 0. From germline, CDR1 is SGHVS and CDR2 FNYEAQ. The CDR3 extends over 13 amino acids.

The rearrangement uses TRBV7-7 and TRBJ2-3; either TRBD1 or TRBD2 may supply D (5 bases each). The CDR3 length is 14 residues. The V end lost 5 bases, the J end lost 2 bases, and 11 bases lay between the germline ends. Germline V gene data show CDR1 as SSHAT and CDR2 as FNYEAQ (reference sequence). CDR3 nucleotides: TGTGCCAGCAGCAAGGGACCACACACAGATACGCAGTATTTT. It is translated as CASSKGPHTDTQYF.

Details on this clonotype: One junction end does not reproduce the germline sequence, and a read error may be involved. The chain carries TRBV25-1 and TRBJ2-3, with D perhaps matching TRBD2 (5 bases). Germline CDR1 reads MGHDK; CDR2 reads SYGVNS. The CDR3 has 11 residues. CDR3 sequence (DNA): TGCTCCGGAGGAAGCACAGATACGCAGTATTTT. It translates to CSGGSTDTQYF.

This chain links TRBV6-5 with TRBJ2-3; no definite D call. With 0 bases removed from V and 6 bases from J, the gap between germline ends came to 10 bases. The germline gives CDR1 MNHEY, CDR2 SVGAGI. The CDR3 runs 14 residues. Here the CDR3 DNA reads TGTGCCAGCAGTTACTCGATGTCGAGCGATACGCAGTATTTT. Protein sequence: CASSYSMSSDTQYF.

This rearrangement joins TRBV6-2 or TRBV6-3 to TRBJ2-5; a possible D gene is TRBD2 (6 bases). CDR1 and CDR2 (germline): MNHEY, SVGEGT. Trimming removed 6 bases at V and 2 bases at J, with 16 bases between. CDR3 size: 15 residues. The CDR3 loop reads CASREAGTPQETQYF. In DNA, the CDR3 is TGTGCCAGCAGAGAGGCGGGGACTCCACAAGAGACCCAGTACTTC.

The chain recombines TRBV2 with TRBJ2-7, with unresolved D. This CDR3 contains 11 residues. The V and J ends lost 10 bases and 5 bases respectively, with 12 bases between them. Germline values: CDR1 SNHLY, CDR2 FYNNEI. CDR3 sequence reads: CANSPYHEQYF. CDR3 nucleotides: TGTGCCAACAGCCCCTACCACGAGCAGTACTTC.

This clonotype turned up a few times. V and J are TRBV18 and TRBJ1-2; D is possibly TRBD1 (6 bases). CDR1 and CDR2 from the germline V gene are KGHSH and LQKENI. V was clipped by 4 bases and J by 2 bases, with 8 bases between them. CDR3 length equals 13 residues. This CDR3 is CASSQDRNYGYTF. In DNA form, the CDR3 reads TGTGCCAGCTCACAGGACAGAAACTATGGCTACACCTTC.

This clonotype appeared once. The V gene is TRBV6-1, the J gene TRBJ2-2; no clear D gene. V was clipped by 8 bases and J by 5 bases, with 12 bases between them. This CDR3 is 13 amino acids long. Germline assignment: CDR1 MNHNS and CDR2 SASEGT. Here the CDR3 reads CASLRAYTGELFF. CDR3 DNA: TGTGCCAGCCTTAGGGCTTATACCGGGGAGCTGTTTTTT.

The rearrangement joins TRBV20-1 to TRBJ1-2; D call uncertain. Trimming cost V 4 bases and J 0 bases, with 9 bases left between them. CDR1 and CDR2 (germline): DFQATT, SNEGSKA (reference sequence). The CDR3 runs to 13 residues. The DNA for the CDR3 is TGCAGTGCTATTATCTCGGCTAACTATGGCTACACCTTC. It encodes CSAIISANYGYTF.

The gene calls are TRBV12-3 or TRBV12-4 and TRBJ1-5; D is unclear. Trimming stripped 3 bases from V and 0 bases from J, with 9 bases between. The CDR3 loop spans 15 amino acids. CDR3 protein: CASSFGGLSNQPQHF. The CDR3 nucleotides read TGTGCCAGCAGTTTTGGAGGGCTTAGCAATCAGCCCCAGCATTTT.

This sequence joins TRBV5-4 and TRBJ2-3; D gene ambiguous. The CDR3 contains 15 residues. Trimming cost V 0 bases and J 4 bases, with 12 bases left between them. Germline CDR1 and CDR2: SGHNT and YYREEE (reference sequence). CDR3 protein: CASSLARTDPDTQYF. CDR3 in DNA: TGTGCCAGCAGCTTGGCCAGGACCGACCCAGATACGCAGTATTTT.

V is TRBV5-1 and J is TRBJ1-2, with 7 bases that match TRBD1. CDR3 length equals 15 residues. V gave up 3 bases and J gave up 7 bases; unmatched junction bases: 12. The germline V gene encodes CDR1 SGHRS and CDR2 YFSETQ. CDR3 bases: TGCGCCAGCAGCTCGTTCAGACAGGGTAGAGGTGGCTACACCTTC. This sequence encodes CASSSFRQGRGGYTF.

The chain has TRBV2 and TRBJ2-5; TRBD1 matches 8 bases. CDR3 length equals 12 residues. The ends lost 6 bases at V and 5 bases at J; junction bases unmatched: 2. CDR1 is SNHLY, CDR2 FYNNEI, per germline. The CDR3: CASRDRVETQYF. For the CDR3, the DNA is TGTGCCAGCAGGGACAGGGTTGAGACCCAGTACTTC.

The V gene is TRBV15, the J gene TRBJ1-2, with D tentatively TRBD1 (5 bases). CDR1 and CDR2 (germline): LNHNV, YYDKDF (reference sequence). This CDR3 is built from 13 residues. Trimming took 7 bases from V and 3 from J, leaving 12 bases between them. The CDR3 is CATTEGWDYGYTF. CDR3 nucleotides: TGTGCCACCACGGAGGGGTGGGACTATGGCTACACCTTC.

Worth noting for this clonotype: Its ends do not fully match the called genes, so a read error is possible. The chain uses TRBV7-7 and TRBJ2-7; 13 bases fit TRBD2. Germline V gene lookup returns CDR1 SSHAT and CDR2 FNYEAQ (reference sequence). This CDR3 region has 15 residues. The CDR3 nucleotides are TGTGCTAGCAGCTCCGGACTAGCGGGAGCGTACGAGCAGTACTTC. It yields the protein CASSSGLAGAYEQYF.

The V gene is TRBV19, the J gene TRBJ1-5; tentative D call: TRBD1 (5 bases). CDR3 length: 19 amino acids. The V gene lost 4 bases and the J gene lost 5 bases, with 27 bases spanning the gap. Germline V lookup: CDR1 LNHDA, CDR2 SQIVND (reference sequence). The CDR3 DNA reads as TGTGCCAGTAGTACTCGCCGGGACCGAGGGCGGGTGGGAGATCAGCCCCAGCATTTT. Translation: CASSTRRDRGRVGDQPQHF.

CDR3 in amino acids: CSARVRVTDTQYF. DNA of the CDR3: TGCAGTGCTAGAGTAAGGGTCACAGATACGCAGTATTTT. The chain joins TRBV20-1 to TRBJ2-3; D remains unclear. Trimming left V 1 base short and J 2 bases short, with 7 bases between. This CDR3 contains 13 residues. CDR1 DFQATT and CDR2 SNEGSKA come from the germline V gene (reference sequence).

The chain uses TRBV7-9 and TRBJ2-2; D is unclear. Germline V lookup: CDR1 SEHNR, CDR2 FQNEAQ (reference sequence). The CDR3 loop spans 13 amino acids. V dropped 5 bases and J dropped 4 bases, with 8 bases sitting between them. This CDR3 reads CASSRGTTGELFF. The CDR3 coding sequence is TGTGCCAGCAGCCGTGGAACCACCGGGGAGCTGTTTTTT.

This chain joins TRBV7-9 and TRBJ2-5; no reliable D call. CDR1 and CDR2 from the germline V gene are SEHNR and FQNEAQ (reference sequence). This CDR3 comprises 14 residues. With 3 bases removed from V and 2 bases from J, the gap between germline ends came to 10 bases. The CDR3 bases are TGTGCCAGCAGCTTCAAGCAGGATCAAGAGACCCAGTACTTC. It is translated as CASSFKQDQETQYF.

The V and J genes are TRBV7-2 and TRBJ2-1; a possible D gene is TRBD2 (6 bases). The germline CDR1 and CDR2 sequences are SGHTA and FQGNSA. The CDR3 is made up of 14 amino acids. V gave up 5 bases and J gave up 4 bases, with 12 bases separating them. CDR3 sequence: CASSDGTPYNEQFF. The CDR3 DNA reads as TGTGCCAGCAGCGACGGGACTCCTTACAATGAGCAGTTCTTC.

The chain has TRBV20-1 and TRBJ2-3; D is unresolved. The CDR3 runs 14 residues. Germline V gene lookup returns CDR1 DFQATT and CDR2 SNEGSKA (reference sequence). The V and J ends lost 3 bases and 0 bases respectively, with 10 bases between them. The CDR3 reads CSASQYPSTDTQYF. The CDR3 coding sequence is TGCAGTGCTAGCCAGTATCCGAGCACAGATACGCAGTATTTT.